The 9 T cell receptor beta chains below come from one sample, sequenced in a study of blood T cell repertoires in COVID-19. Here immunoSEQ multiplex PCR was the method, and the copy in TCRdb shows in-frame clones only, minus some. Among some 130,000 clones, around 73% were seen once, and the ten largest hold approximately 9.9%. The specimen was peripheral blood. The receptor source for this set is a man aged 60 to 69 who had recovered from COVID-19.

With respect to this clone: The same CDR3 is also encoded by other DNA sequences in this sample. CDR3: CASSPGQSSYEQYF. CDR3 nucleotide sequence: TGTGCCAGCTCACCGGGACAGTCTTCCTACGAGCAGTACTTC. The chain joins TRBV18 to TRBJ2-7, with 7 bases identical to TRBD1. The germline V gene has CDR1 KGHSH and CDR2 LQKENI. V lost 3 bases and J lost 1; bases outside the gene matches: 3. CDR3 size: 14 residues.

This clone appeared a single time. The chain is built from TRBV5-1 and TRBJ2-7; 8 bases are a match to TRBD1. Germline V gene sequence: CDR1 SGHRS, CDR2 YFSETQ. The ends lost 2 bases at V and 4 bases at J; junction bases unmatched: 8. The CDR3 has 15 residues. CDR3 sequence reads: CASSLSTGGRYEQYF. CDR3 nucleotide sequence: TGCGCCAGCAGCTTATCTACAGGGGGAAGGTACGAGCAGTACTTC.

This sequence joins TRBV4-3 and TRBJ2-4, with 8 bases fitting TRBD1. Germline CDR1 LGHNA, CDR2 YSLEER. This CDR3 has 16 amino acids. V dropped 0 bases and J dropped 7; count of bases not matched to a gene: 8. In nucleotides, the CDR3 is TGCGCCAGCAGCCAAGATCGGGCAGGGGGCATGAACATTCAGTACTTC. It codes for CASSQDRAGGMNIQYF.

The gene calls are TRBV6-5 and TRBJ2-7; 8 bases are shared with TRBD1. The CDR3 contains 13 residues. Per germline, CDR1 MNHEY and CDR2 SVGAGI. The J segment lost 3 bases and the V segment lost 5 bases, leaving 3 bases of the junction unmatched. Here the CDR3 DNA reads TGTGCCAGCAGTCAGGGACAGGACTACGAGCAGTACTTC. It codes for CASSQGQDYEQYF.

Here the CDR3 reads CASSPGTGQETQYF. The CDR3, as DNA: TGTGCCAGCTCACCGGGGACAGGTCAAGAGACCCAGTACTTC. This chain links TRBV18 with TRBJ2-5; 8 positions match TRBD1. Germline CDR1 KGHSH, CDR2 LQKENI. Trimming at V came to 3 bases and at J to 2 bases, leaving 2 bases not matched to a gene. The CDR3 is 14 amino acids.

The rearrangement links TRBV6-1 to TRBJ1-5, with D tentatively TRBD1 (6 bases). CDR1 and CDR2 (germline): MNHNS, SASEGT. The CDR3 has 12 residues. The V and J ends lost 1 base and 15 bases respectively, with 13 bases between them. The DNA for the CDR3 is TGTGCCAGCAGTGAAGGTAACAGGGCTACGCATTTT. It is translated as CASSEGNRATHF.

This clone was detected only once. J is TRBJ2-2 and V is TRBV19, with TRBD1 matching over 9 bases. The junction had 4 bases not matched to a gene; V was cut back by 3 bases and J by 5 bases. CDR1 LNHDA and CDR2 SQIVND come from the germline V gene (reference sequence). CDR3 length: 15 amino acids. CDR3 nucleotides: TGTGCCAGTAGTATCTTACAGGGGGCGACCGGGGAGCTGTTTTTT. Residues: CASSILQGATGELFF.

This clone was observed a few times. V gene TRBV11-1 combines with J gene TRBJ2-6, with 7 bases identical to TRBD2. CDR1 and CDR2 from the germline V gene are SGHAT and FQDESV (reference sequence). J was trimmed by 1 base and V by 4 bases; bases with no gene match: 1. This CDR3 region has 15 residues. This CDR3 reads CASSWEGSGANVLTF. As DNA, the CDR3 is TGTGCCAGCAGCTGGGAGGGGTCTGGGGCCAACGTCCTGACTTTC.

This rearrangement joins TRBV21-1 to TRBJ1-3; TRBD1 is taken as the D call from the table, unchecked against the DNA. TRBV21-1 is assigned pseudogene status. The CDR3 totals 16 residues. The CDR3 nucleotides are TGTGCCAGCAGCAAAGGGTCAGGGACAGGGAGAAACACCATATATTTT. This gives the protein CASSKGSGTGRNTIYF.